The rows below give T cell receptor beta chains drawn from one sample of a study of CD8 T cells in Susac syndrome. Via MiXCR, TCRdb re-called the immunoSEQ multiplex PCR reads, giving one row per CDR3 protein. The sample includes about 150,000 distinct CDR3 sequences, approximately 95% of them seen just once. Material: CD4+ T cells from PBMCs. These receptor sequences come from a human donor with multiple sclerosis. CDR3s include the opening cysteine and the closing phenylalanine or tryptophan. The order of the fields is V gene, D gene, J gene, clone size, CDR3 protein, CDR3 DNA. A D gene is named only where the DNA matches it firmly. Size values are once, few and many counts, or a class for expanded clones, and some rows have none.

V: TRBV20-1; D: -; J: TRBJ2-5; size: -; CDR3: CSAIRELQETQYF; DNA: TGCAGTGCAATCCGGGAACTCCAAGAGACCCAGTACTTC
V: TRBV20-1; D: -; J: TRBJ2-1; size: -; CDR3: CSAGGQINEQFF; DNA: TGCAGTGCGGGGGGACAGATCAATGAGCAGTTCTTC
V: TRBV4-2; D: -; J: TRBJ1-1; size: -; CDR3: CASTTGTANTEAFF; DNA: TGTGCCAGCACGACCGGGACGGCGAACACTGAAGCTTTCTTT
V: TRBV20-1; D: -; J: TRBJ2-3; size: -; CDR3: CSAGRVGDTQYF; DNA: TGCAGTGCGGGCCGAGTCGGAGATACGCAGTATTTT
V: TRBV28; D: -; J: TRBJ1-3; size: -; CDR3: CASGAGNTIYF; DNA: TGTGCCAGCGGGGCTGGAAACACCATATATTTT
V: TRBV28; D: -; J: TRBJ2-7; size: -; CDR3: CASSTGTLRGYF; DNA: TGTGCCAGCAGCACTGGGACTCTCCGGGGGTACTTC
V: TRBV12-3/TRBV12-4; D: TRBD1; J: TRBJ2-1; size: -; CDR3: CASGPPRQGLRADAYNEQFF; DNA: TGTGCCAGCGGCCCGCCCCGACAGGGCTTAAGGGCCGATGCCTACAATGAGCAGTTCTTC
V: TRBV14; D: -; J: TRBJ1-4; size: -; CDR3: CASSLWGDEKLFF; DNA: TGTGCCAGCAGCCTTTGGGGTGATGAAAAACTGTTTTTT
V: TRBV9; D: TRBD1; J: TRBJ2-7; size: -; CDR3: CASSEGVTGGYEQYF; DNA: TGTGCCAGCAGCGAGGGGGTGACAGGGGGCTACGAGCAGTACTTC
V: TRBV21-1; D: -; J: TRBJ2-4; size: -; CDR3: CASPRQAPTKNIQYF; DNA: TGTGCCAGCCCTCGACAGGCTCCCACCAAAAACATTCAGTACTTC
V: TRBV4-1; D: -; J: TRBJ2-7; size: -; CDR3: CASSQELGRSGRYEQYF; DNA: TGCGCCAGCAGCCAAGAATTGGGCAGGAGCGGGCGGTACGAGCAGTACTTC
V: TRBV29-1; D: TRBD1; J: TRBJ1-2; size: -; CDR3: CSVGRQGEVGYTF; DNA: TGCAGCGTTGGGAGACAGGGGGAGGTTGGCTACACCTTC
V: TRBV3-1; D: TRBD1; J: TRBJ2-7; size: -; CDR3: CASSRRGHGEQYF; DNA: TGTGCCAGCTCAAGAAGGGGGCACGGCGAGCAGTACTTC
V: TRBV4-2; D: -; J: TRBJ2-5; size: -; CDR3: CASSQLVGETQYF; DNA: TGTGCCAGCAGCCAACTAGTCGGGGAGACCCAGTACTTC
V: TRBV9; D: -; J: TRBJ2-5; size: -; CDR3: CASSVGVFQTQYF; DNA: TGTGCCAGCAGCGTAGGAGTTTTTCAGACCCAGTACTTC
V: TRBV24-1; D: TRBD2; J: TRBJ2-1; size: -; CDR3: CATSTEREGIEQFF; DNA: TGTGCCACCAGTACCGAACGGGAGGGGATTGAGCAGTTCTTC
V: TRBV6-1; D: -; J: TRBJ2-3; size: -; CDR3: CASSTGGVGVRTDTQYF; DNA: TGTGCCAGCAGTACCGGAGGTGTAGGGGTGCGCACAGATACGCAGTATTTT
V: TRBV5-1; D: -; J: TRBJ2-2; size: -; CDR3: CASSLGLGTGELFF; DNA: TGCGCCAGCAGCTTGGGTTTAGGGACCGGGGAGCTGTTTTTT
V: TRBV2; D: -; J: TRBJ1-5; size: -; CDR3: CASSEGRASNQPQHF; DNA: TGTGCCAGCAGTGAAGGCAGGGCAAGCAATCAGCCCCAGCATTTT
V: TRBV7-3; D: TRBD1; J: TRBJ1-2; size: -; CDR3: CASSSGTGRPYGYTF; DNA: TGTGCCAGCAGCTCCGGGACAGGGAGGCCCTATGGCTACACCTTC
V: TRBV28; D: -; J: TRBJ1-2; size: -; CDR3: CASSPVGAVNYGYTF; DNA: TGTGCCAGCAGCCCCGTGGGGGCGGTTAACTATGGCTACACCTTC
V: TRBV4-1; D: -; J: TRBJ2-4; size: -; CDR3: CASSQTGAAKNIQYF; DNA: TGCGCCAGCAGCCAAACTGGGGCGGCCAAAAACATTCAGTACTTC
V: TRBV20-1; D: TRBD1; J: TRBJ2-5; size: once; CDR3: CSAGGQGARGTQYF; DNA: TGCAGTGCTGGAGGACAGGGGGCACGAGGGACCCAGTACTTC
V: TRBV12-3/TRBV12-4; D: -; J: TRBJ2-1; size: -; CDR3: CASSPGGKQFF; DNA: TGTGCCAGCAGCCCCGGGGGTAAGCAGTTCTTC
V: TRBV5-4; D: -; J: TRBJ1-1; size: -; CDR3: CASSAYIPNTEAFF; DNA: TGTGCCAGCAGTGCCTATATACCGAACACTGAAGCTTTCTTT
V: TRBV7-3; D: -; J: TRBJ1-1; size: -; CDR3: CASNSLQGEAFF; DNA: TGTGCCAGCAACTCCCTACAGGGAGAAGCTTTCTTT
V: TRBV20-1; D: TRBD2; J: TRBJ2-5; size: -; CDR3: CSARANPGLASRQTQYF; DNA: TGCAGTGCTAGAGCAAACCCGGGACTAGCATCAAGACAGACCCAGTACTTC
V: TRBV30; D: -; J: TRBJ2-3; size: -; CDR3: CAWGSTDTQYF; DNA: TGTGCCTGGGGAAGCACAGATACGCAGTATTTT
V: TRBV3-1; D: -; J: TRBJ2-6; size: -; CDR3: CASSPSRGGSSGANVLTF; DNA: TGTGCCAGCAGCCCGTCAAGGGGGGGAAGCTCTGGGGCCAACGTCCTGACTTTC
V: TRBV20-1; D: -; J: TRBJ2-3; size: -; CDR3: CSAPRETDTQYF; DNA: TGCAGTGCTCCAAGGGAAACAGATACGCAGTATTTT
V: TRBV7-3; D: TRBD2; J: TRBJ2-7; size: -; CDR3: CASSPSTSGRAEQYF; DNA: TGTGCCAGCAGCCCCTCGACTAGCGGGAGGGCCGAGCAGTACTTC
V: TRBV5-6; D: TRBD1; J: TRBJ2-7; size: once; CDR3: CASSYRDRVAYEQYF; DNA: TGTGCCAGCAGCTACCGGGACAGGGTAGCCTACGAGCAGTACTTC
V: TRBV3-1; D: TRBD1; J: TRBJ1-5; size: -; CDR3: CASSQRGQGNQPQHF; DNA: TGTGCCAGCAGTCAACGGGGACAGGGAAATCAGCCCCAGCATTTT
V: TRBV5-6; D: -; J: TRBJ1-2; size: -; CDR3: CASSFNGRGYTF; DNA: TGTGCCAGCAGCTTCAATGGACGCGGCTACACCTTC
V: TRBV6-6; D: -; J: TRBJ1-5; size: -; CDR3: CASRIRDSNQPQHF; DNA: TGTGCCAGCAGGATCCGGGATAGCAATCAGCCCCAGCATTTT
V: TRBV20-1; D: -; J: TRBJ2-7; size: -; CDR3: CSASRNRAEQYF; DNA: TGCAGTGCTAGCCGAAACAGGGCCGAGCAGTACTTC